Shown below are 17 T cell receptor beta chains from a single sample sequenced in a study of early T cells in non-severe SARS-CoV-2 infection. TCRdb passed the 5' RACE reads through MiXCR, listing each CDR3 protein once. Here the sample spans approximately 77,000 distinct CDR3 sequences, around a sixth being singletons. Sequencing used whole blood. The receptor set was obtained from an adult who was a healthcare worker with PCR-confirmed SARS-CoV-2 infection or an uninfected control (not recorded which).

The gene calls are TRBV6-1 and TRBJ1-1; TRBD1 might be the D (5 bases). The CDR3 is 16 amino acids. In germline, CDR1 is MNHNS, CDR2 SASEGT. Between the trimmed V and J ends, which lost 4 bases and 5 bases, there was a span of 20 bases. As DNA, the CDR3 is TGTGCCAGCAGTGGAAGGGGCAGGGTTGGACAAACTGAAGCTTTCTTT. This encodes CASSGRGRVGQTEAFF.

This chain uses TRBV28 with TRBJ2-7; D possibly uses TRBD1 or TRBD2 (5 bases each). CDR3 length: 13 amino acids. Deletions cut 2 bases from V and 5 bases from J, with 10 bases between. Germline CDR1 and CDR2: MDHEN and SYDVKM. The CDR3 protein is CASSLEGTDEQYF. The CDR3 DNA is TGTGCCAGCAGTTTAGAGGGGACCGACGAGCAGTACTTC.

In this sample, this clonotype turned up a few times. This chain joins TRBV6-1 and TRBJ2-5; 9 nucleotides match TRBD2. This CDR3 has 13 residues. Unmatched junction bases numbered 5, after V lost 8 bases and J lost 4 bases. Germline V gene sequence: CDR1 MNHNS, CDR2 SASEGT. The CDR3 loop reads CASAAGGRETQYF. CDR3 DNA sequence: TGTGCCAGCGCGGCGGGGGGGAGAGAGACCCAGTACTTC.

J is TRBJ2-7 and V is TRBV5-1; D may be TRBD1 or TRBD2 (6 bases each). Germline V lookup: CDR1 SGHRS, CDR2 YFSETQ. This CDR3 has 13 residues. Deletions cut 3 bases from V and 6 bases from J, with 13 bases between. The CDR3 sequence is CASSWAGGGEQYF. In nucleotides, the CDR3 is TGCGCCAGCAGCTGGGCCGGGGGCGGCGAGCAGTACTTC.

There are a few counts of this clonotype. The rearrangement joins TRBV29-1 to TRBJ2-7; D is possibly TRBD2 (6 bases). V gave up 6 bases and J gave up 2 bases, with 8 bases separating them. The CDR3 runs to 11 residues. Germline CDR1 SQVTM, CDR2 ANQGSEA. CDR3 in amino acids: CSVAGPYEQYF. In DNA, the CDR3 is TGCAGCGTCGCGGGACCCTACGAGCAGTACTTC.

The CDR3 DNA sequence: TGTGCCAGCAGTTTATGGGGGCGGAACTATGGCTACACCTTC. This gives the protein CASSLWGRNYGYTF. This chain joins TRBV28 and TRBJ1-2, with D perhaps matching TRBD1 (5 bases). The CDR3 runs 14 residues. Germline lookup yields CDR1 MDHEN and CDR2 SYDVKM. Trimming removed 0 bases at V and 2 bases at J, with 7 bases between.

In its sample, this clonotype was seen a few times. The rearrangement joins TRBV7-2 to TRBJ2-7; 10 bases are a match to TRBD1. Germline CDR1 SGHTA, CDR2 FQGNSA. V was clipped by 5 bases and J by 2 bases; unmatched bases: 3. The CDR3 consists of 14 residues. DNA for the CDR3: TGTGCCAGCAGCGGACAGGGGGGTCCCTACGAGCAGTACTTC. Its protein is CASSGQGGPYEQYF.

The chain couples TRBV12-3 or TRBV12-4 to TRBJ1-4; D remains unclear. V lost 2 bases to trimming and J lost 0 bases, with 4 bases between them. The CDR3 sequence is 14 residues long. The CDR3 DNA is TGTGCCAGCAGTTTATCCTCAACTAATGAAAAACTGTTTTTT. This gives the protein CASSLSSTNEKLFF.

The chain couples TRBV9 to TRBJ2-2; 7 nucleotides line up with TRBD2. V lost 0 bases, J lost 0 bases, and 2 bases stayed unmatched. Germline loops: CDR1 SGDLS, CDR2 YYNGEE. The CDR3 length is 16 residues. For the CDR3, the DNA is TGTGCCAGCAGCGTAGGCCTAGCGGCGAACACCGGGGAGCTGTTTTTT. Translated, it gives CASSVGLAANTGELFF.

This clonotype was recorded many times. The chain employs TRBV7-9 and TRBJ2-3, with D hard to call. CDR3 length: 12 amino acids. Germline V gene sequence: CDR1 SEHNR, CDR2 FQNEAQ (reference sequence). Trimming removed 6 bases at V and 1 base at J, with 5 bases between. The CDR3 nucleotides read TGTGCCAGCAGACGAGGCACAGATACGCAGTATTTT. Translated, it gives CASRRGTDTQYF. Filled out from reference TRBV7-9 and TRBJ2-3, the complete variable domain reads DTGVSQNPRHKITKRGQNVTFRCDPISEHNRLYWYRQTLGQGPEFLTYFQNEAQLEKSRLLSDRFSAERPKGSFSTLEIQRTEQGDSAMYLCASRRGTDTQYFGPGTRLTVL.

The rearrangement joins TRBV6-2 or TRBV6-3 to TRBJ2-1; 7 bases agree with TRBD2. This CDR3 has 13 residues. CDR1 is MNHEY and CDR2 is SVGEGT in the germline V gene. The trim removed 6 bases at V and 9 bases at J, leaving 8 bases unmatched. The CDR3 spells CASSFGGRAEQFF. The CDR3 DNA sequence: TGTGCCAGCAGCTTCGGGGGGAGGGCTGAGCAGTTCTTC.

The chain uses TRBV29-1 and TRBJ2-7; D might be TRBD1 (6 bases). The CDR3 length is 14 residues. V was shortened by 7 bases and J by 2 bases, with 18 bases between the two germline ends. CDR1 SQVTM and CDR2 ANQGSEA come from the germline V gene. In DNA form, the CDR3 reads TGCAGCGCTACCTTAAAGGGGGTTACCTACGAGCAGTACTTC. Its protein product is CSATLKGVTYEQYF.

V and J are TRBV7-9 and TRBJ2-4; D remains unclear. V shed 4 bases and J shed 8 bases, with 12 bases lying between them. CDR1 is SEHNR and CDR2 is FQNEAQ in the germline V gene (reference sequence). The CDR3 is made up of 13 amino acids. This CDR3 reads CASSSPYMDIQYF. The CDR3 region has the DNA TGTGCCAGCAGCTCCCCCTACATGGACATTCAGTACTTC.

The chain combines TRBV7-9 with TRBJ2-1; TRBD1 matches 7 bases. V shed 4 bases and J 13 bases; nucleotides not matched to a gene: 7. Germline CDR1 SEHNR, CDR2 FQNEAQ (reference sequence). This CDR3 has 12 residues. The CDR3 nucleotides are TGTGCCAGCAGCTCCTTCTACAGGGGACAGTTCTTC. It yields the protein CASSSFYRGQFF.

The CDR3 DNA follows: TGTGCCAGCAGTGCAACCGGGACACTCTACAATGAGCAGTTCTTC. Residues: CASSATGTLYNEQFF. The genes are TRBV28 and TRBJ2-1; tentatively, D is TRBD1 (6 bases). The CDR3 runs to 15 residues. CDR1 and CDR2 from the germline V gene are MDHEN and SYDVKM. The V and J ends lost 5 bases and 3 bases respectively, with 14 bases between them.

This clonotype occurred a few times. The genes are TRBV10-2 and TRBJ1-6; a weak D match, TRBD1 (5 bases). CDR3 length: 15 amino acids. The V gene lost 2 bases and the J gene lost 4 bases, with 9 bases spanning the gap. Germline values: CDR1 WSHSY, CDR2 SAAADI. Here the CDR3 DNA reads TGCGCCAGCAGTGAGGGGGGACTTTATAATTCACCCCTCCACTTT. The encoded protein is CASSEGGLYNSPLHF.

The CDR3: CASSLGGGQYYEQYF. CDR3 in DNA: TGTGCCAGCAGCTTAGGTGGGGGACAGTATTACGAGCAGTACTTC. The V and J genes are TRBV7-6 and TRBJ2-7; 7 nucleotides line up with TRBD1. V trimming: 1 base; J trimming: 4 bases; junction bases outside the gene matches: 7. Germline V lookup: CDR1 SGHVS, CDR2 FNYEAQ. This CDR3 contains 15 residues.